The 20 T cell receptor beta chains reported below all come from one sample, sequenced in a study of human T cells and chemical hapten exposure. TCRdb processed the RACE reads anew with MiXCR; each CDR3 protein has one entry. Of 250,000 to 300,000 distinct CDR3 sequences in the sample, 7.5% to 9% were seen once. Noted time point: pre-sensitization, week 0. Treatment noted: therapeutic diphenylcyclopropenone sensitization with weekly scalp DPC. Sample: whole blood, taken in connection with sensitization to the hapten diphenylcyclopropenone (DPC). The receptors were sampled from a man aged 18 to 30 with alopecia areata. Some clones in this sample may be carry-over from other donors' samples.

Ten or more counts support this clonotype. The CDR3 loop reads CASSQDLRAGAWGYTF. In DNA, the CDR3 is TGCGCCAGCAGCCAAGATCTTCGGGCAGGGGCGTGGGGCTACACCTTC. This sequence joins TRBV4-3 and TRBJ1-2; D possibly corresponds to TRBD1 (6 bases). CDR3 size: 16 residues. The germline V and J ends were trimmed by 0 bases and 8 bases, with 19 bases remaining between them. Germline V gene lookup returns CDR1 LGHNA and CDR2 YSLEER.

At least ten counts were recorded for this clonotype. The chain couples TRBV7-9 to TRBJ2-7; D is uncertain. The CDR3 is made up of 11 amino acids. Germline V CDR1 and CDR2: SEHNR, FQNEAQ (reference sequence). V dropped 1 base and J dropped 4 bases, with 2 bases sitting between them. CDR3 in amino acids: CASSLEYEQYF. CDR3 coding DNA: TGTGCCAGCAGCTTAGAGTACGAGCAGTACTTC.

Written as DNA, the CDR3 is TGCAGGGGGGACATATCCTACAATGAGCAGTTCTTC. The encoded protein is CRGDISYNEQFF. The rearrangement joins TRBV20-1 to TRBJ2-1; the D gene is possibly TRBD1 (6 bases). The CDR3 has 12 residues. The germline CDR1 and CDR2 sequences are DFQATT and SNEGSKA (reference sequence).

This clonotype was observed a few times. This chain links TRBV7-8 with TRBJ1-3; no firm D call. V was trimmed by 8 bases and J by 0 bases, leaving 11 bases between them. The CDR3 loop spans 14 amino acids. The germline V gene has CDR1 SGHVS and CDR2 FQNEAQ. The CDR3 nucleotides read TGTGCCAGCGGGAAGGCCCTCTCTGGAAACACCATATATTTT. Its translation is CASGKALSGNTIYF.

The V gene is TRBV3-1, the J gene TRBJ2-2; maybe TRBD2 (6 bases). Looked up from germline, CDR1 is LGHDT and CDR2 is YNNKEL (reference sequence). CDR3 size: 14 residues. Trimming shortened V by 6 bases and J by 13 bases, and 21 bases separated the two germline ends. In nucleotides, the CDR3 is TGTGCCAGCAGTTCTACCCGCACGGGGGATCGGCTGTTTTTT. This encodes CASSSTRTGDRLFF.

This sequence joins TRBV7-2 and TRBJ2-5, with 7 bases matching TRBD2. Per germline, CDR1 SGHTA and CDR2 FQGNSA. The CDR3 covers 17 residues. The V segment lost 5 bases and the J segment 1 base; nucleotides outside the gene matches: 13. Here the CDR3 DNA reads TGTGCCAGCAGCAAGAAGTCTAGCGGCCCAATCCAAGAGACCCAGTACTTC. It encodes CASSKKSSGPIQETQYF.

This clonotype showed up just a few times. This chain connects TRBV7-9 to TRBJ2-7, with a weak D call TRBD1 (6 bases). Germline V gene sequence: CDR1 SEHNR, CDR2 FQNEAQ (reference sequence). V was shortened by 5 bases and J by 4 bases, with 27 bases between the two germline ends. The CDR3 spans 18 residues. The CDR3: CASSTPFGPQGRGYEQYV. The CDR3 bases are TGTGCCAGCAGCACCCCTTTTGGCCCACAGGGAAGGGGTTACGAGCAGTACGTC.

There are a few counts of this clonotype. The CDR3 loop is CASSGLTPTGDTIYF. Written as DNA, the CDR3 is TGTGCCAGCAGCGGATTGACACCTACCGGGGACACCATATATTTT. This chain uses TRBV7-3 with TRBJ1-3; D is undetermined. The germline V gene encodes CDR1 SGHTA and CDR2 FQGTGA. With 5 bases removed from V and 8 bases from J, the gap between germline ends came to 19 bases. The CDR3 consists of 15 residues.

V is TRBV6-1 and J is TRBJ2-3, with a weak D call TRBD1 (6 bases). Germline V gives CDR1 MNHNS, CDR2 SASEGT. V was shortened by 8 bases and J by 0 bases, with 18 bases between the two germline ends. The CDR3 totals 16 residues. In DNA form, the CDR3 reads TGTGCCAGCTACTTGGTACAGGGTCCAAGCACAGATACGCAGTATTTT. Translated: CASYLVQGPSTDTQYF.

This chain connects TRBV7-8 to TRBJ2-7; tentative D call: TRBD2 (5 bases). CDR1 and CDR2 (germline): SGHVS, FQNEAQ. This CDR3 has 15 residues. V dropped 1 base and J dropped 0 bases, with 10 bases sitting between them. CDR3 DNA sequence: TGTGCCAGCAGCTTAGGCGACCGGGGCTCCTACGAGCAGTACTTC. Translating it yields CASSLGDRGSYEQYF.

This clonotype was observed at least ten times. The chain uses TRBV11-2 and TRBJ1-2; D uncertain. This CDR3 comprises 15 residues. V lost 3 bases and J 0 bases, leaving 11 bases between the germline ends. Germline V gene sequence: CDR1 SGHAT, CDR2 FQNNGV. In DNA, the CDR3 is TGTGCCAGCAGCTTCCCGGGCAGGTCTAACTATGGCTACACCTTC. This sequence encodes CASSFPGRSNYGYTF.

In its sample, this clonotype was seen a few times. CDR3 residues: CASSPEWGPYNEQFF. For the CDR3, the DNA is TGTGCCAGCAGCCCAGAGTGGGGTCCCTACAATGAGCAGTTCTTC. The V and J genes are TRBV7-6 and TRBJ2-1; D uncertain. Germline assignment: CDR1 SGHVS and CDR2 FNYEAQ. Between the trimmed V and J ends, which lost 5 bases and 2 bases, there was a span of 13 bases. The CDR3 sequence is 15 residues long. The full variable domain, with the rest looked up from reference TRBV7-6 and TRBJ2-1, is GAGVSQSPRYKVTKRGQDVALRCDPISGHVSLYWYRQALGQGPEFLTYFNYEAQQDKSGLPNDRFSAERPEGSISTLTIQRTEQRDSAMYRCASSPEWGPYNEQFFGPGTRLTVL.

This rearrangement joins TRBV20-1 to TRBJ2-7; D is undetermined. Germline CDR1 reads DFQATT; CDR2 reads SNEGSKA (reference sequence). Trimming shortened V by 0 bases and J by 2 bases, and 17 bases separated the two germline ends. This CDR3 spans 16 amino acids. CDR3 nucleotide sequence: TGCAGTGCTAGAGATCCTAGTGGACGGGCGGCCTACGAGCAGTACTTC. Translation: CSARDPSGRAAYEQYF.

The chain is built from TRBV29-1 and TRBJ2-7; 10 bases are shared with TRBD1. The V gene end was trimmed by 4 bases and the J gene end by 4 bases; junction bases not matched to a gene: 7. In germline, CDR1 is SQVTM, CDR2 ANQGSEA. This CDR3 is 14 amino acids long. CDR3 residues: CSVADRGQPYEQYV. CDR3 DNA sequence: TGCAGCGTTGCCGACAGGGGGCAGCCTTACGAGCAGTACGTC.

This clonotype was recorded a few times. The chain carries TRBV12-5 and TRBJ1-5; weak D call: TRBD1 (5 bases). Germline V gene lookup returns CDR1 LGHNT and CDR2 FRNRAP. The CDR3 totals 15 residues. Trimming left V 2 bases short and J 3 bases short, with 11 bases between. The CDR3: CASGLWGQTNQPQHF. The CDR3 bases are TGTGCTAGTGGTTTGTGGGGCCAGACCAATCAGCCCCAGCATTTT.

Ten or more counts support this clonotype. The genes are TRBV15 and TRBJ2-3; 8 bases are a match to TRBD1. The CDR3 has 14 amino acids. J lost 0 bases, V lost 6 bases, and 2 bases had no gene match. The V gene's germline CDR1 is LNHNV and CDR2 YYDKDF (reference sequence). In nucleotides, the CDR3 is TGTGCCACCAGAGACAGGGGTAGCACAGATACGCAGTATTTT. Translation: CATRDRGSTDTQYF.

This clonotype was detected only a few times. V usage is TRBV24-1 and J usage is TRBJ2-1, with 8 bases aligning to TRBD2. Germline V gene lookup returns CDR1 KGHDR and CDR2 SFDVKD. CDR3 length: 13 residues. Germline trimming cut 3 bases from V and 12 bases from J; bases unmatched to any gene: 6. CDR3 amino acids: CATSDPSGSGQFF. CDR3 in DNA: TGTGCCACCAGTGATCCTAGCGGGTCGGGGCAGTTCTTC.

As concerns this clonotype: Mismatch with germline at one junction end may stem from a read error. The chain recombines TRBV4-3 with TRBJ1-1; no clear D. The germline V gene has CDR1 LGHNA and CDR2 YSLEER. The CDR3 is 15 amino acids. DNA of the CDR3: TGCACCAGCAGCCAAGACCGGGCCCTGAACACTGAAGCTTTCTTT. As protein: CTSSQDRALNTEAFF.

The table lists this clonotype with a few counts. The J gene is TRBJ1-1, the V gene TRBV29-1; 8 positions agree with TRBD1. V lost 4 bases to trimming and J lost 3 bases; unmatched junction nucleotides: 10. The CDR3 runs 15 residues. Germline values: CDR1 SQVTM, CDR2 ANQGSEA. Here the CDR3 reads CSVGTQGARDTEAFF. The DNA of the CDR3 is TGCAGCGTTGGGACCCAGGGGGCGCGGGACACTGAAGCTTTCTTT. Drawing the rest from reference TRBV29-1 and TRBJ1-1, the complete variable domain is SAVISQKPSRDICQRGTSLTIQCQVDSQVTMMFWYRQQPGQSLTLIATANQGSEATYESGFVIDKFPISRPNLTFSTLTVSNMSPEDSSIYLCSVGTQGARDTEAFFGQGTRLTVV.

The chain is built from TRBV4-3 and TRBJ2-5, with D perhaps matching TRBD1 (6 bases). The CDR3 has 17 amino acids. Germline V lookup: CDR1 LGHNA, CDR2 YSLEER. Between the trimmed V and J ends, which lost 0 bases and 2 bases, there was a span of 16 bases. The CDR3 loop reads CASSQDPAGDNQETQYF. CDR3 sequence (DNA): TGCGCCAGCAGCCAAGACCCCGCAGGGGATAATCAAGAGACCCAGTACTTC.